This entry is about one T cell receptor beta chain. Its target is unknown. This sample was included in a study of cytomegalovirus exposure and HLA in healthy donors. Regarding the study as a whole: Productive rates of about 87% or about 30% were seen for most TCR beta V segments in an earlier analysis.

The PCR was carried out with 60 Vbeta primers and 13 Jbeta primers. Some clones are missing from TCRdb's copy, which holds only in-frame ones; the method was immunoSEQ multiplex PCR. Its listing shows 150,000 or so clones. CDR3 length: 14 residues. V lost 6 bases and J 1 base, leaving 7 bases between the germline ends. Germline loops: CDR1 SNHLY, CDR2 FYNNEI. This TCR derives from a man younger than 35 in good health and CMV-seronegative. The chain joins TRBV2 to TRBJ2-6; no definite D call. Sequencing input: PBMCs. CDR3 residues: CASSLRSGANVLTF. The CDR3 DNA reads TGTGCCAGCAGCTTACGGTCTGGGGCCAACGTCCTGACTTTC.